The 29 T cell receptor beta chains presented below share a single source sample, sequenced in a study of memory CD4+ T cells and cytomegalovirus serostatus. Generated by immunoSEQ multiplex PCR, the TCRdb table keeps only in-frame clones and is missing some. This table has 40,000 to 55,000 clones, more than 70% appearing once. Single viable CD3+CD4+CD8-CD45RO+ cells were sorted as the memory CD4+ T cells. The sample was memory CD4+ T cells from blood. These receptors were taken from an adult in good health and CMV-seropositive.

The chain couples TRBV5-4 to TRBJ2-3; 9 nucleotides agree with TRBD1. CDR1 is SGHNT and CDR2 is YYREEE in the germline V gene (reference sequence). This CDR3 spans 16 amino acids. The ends lost 4 bases at V and 1 base at J; junction bases unmatched: 7. CDR3 coding DNA: TGTGCCAGCAGCCGGGGGGACAGGGCGGGCACAGATACGCAGTATTTT. This gives the protein CASSRGDRAGTDTQYF.

This chain links TRBV30 with TRBJ1-2; D is uncertain. Germline V lookup: CDR1 GTSNPN, CDR2 SVGIG (reference sequence). CDR3 size: 13 residues. V dropped 7 bases and J dropped 3 bases, with 15 bases sitting between them. CDR3 DNA: TGTGCCTCCTCCCGGACGGTCGACTATGGCTACACCTTC. It is translated as CASSRTVDYGYTF.

This clone turned up a few times. The chain carries TRBV7-9 and TRBJ1-6, with 8 bases matching TRBD1. The V gene's germline CDR1 is SEHNR and CDR2 FQNEAQ (reference sequence). The trim removed 5 bases at V and 5 bases at J, leaving 5 bases unmatched. The CDR3 sequence is 15 residues long. The CDR3 bases are TGTGCCAGCAGCCCTGGGACAGGACATAATTCACCCCTCCACTTT. Translated, it gives CASSPGTGHNSPLHF.

The CDR3 bases are TGTGCCTGGAGTATGTTAGCGGGGTCGGGTACGCAGTATTTT. It codes for CAWSMLAGSGTQYF. The chain employs TRBV30 and TRBJ2-3, with TRBD2 matching 8 bases. The CDR3 consists of 14 residues. CDR1 and CDR2 from the germline V gene are GTSNPN and SVGIG (reference sequence). The V and J ends lost 2 bases and 8 bases, in that order; junction bases with no gene match: 9. The full variable domain, with the rest looked up from reference TRBV30 and TRBJ2-3, is SQTIHQWPATLVQPVGSPLSLECTVEGTSNPNLYWYRQAAGRGLQLLFYSVGIGQISSEVPQNLSASRPQDRQFILSSKKLLLSDSGFYLCAWSMLAGSGTQYFGPGTRLTVL.

The CDR3 reads CASSYSGGQGIIYTF. The CDR3 region has the DNA TGTGCCAGCAGTTACTCAGGTGGACAGGGTATCATCTACACCTTC. The chain joins TRBV6-5 to TRBJ1-2; TRBD1 aligns across 8 bases. After removal of 0 bases from V and 10 bases from J, the junction contained 10 bases not matched to a gene. Germline assignment: CDR1 MNHEY and CDR2 SVGAGI. This CDR3 contains 15 residues.

This clone was counted only a few times. The chain uses TRBV15 and TRBJ2-7, with a tentative D call TRBD2 (5 bases). The length of the CDR3 is 15 residues. The germline CDR1 and CDR2 sequences are LNHNV and YYDKDF (reference sequence). Trimming cost V 1 base and J 2 bases, with 12 bases left between them. The CDR3 region is CATSRGGMGAYEQYF. The CDR3 coding sequence is TGTGCCACCAGCAGAGGAGGGATGGGAGCCTACGAGCAGTACTTC.

The J gene is TRBJ2-6, the V gene TRBV7-2; no reliable D call. The germline V and J ends were trimmed by 0 bases and 0 bases, with 0 bases remaining between them. The germline V gene encodes CDR1 SGHTA and CDR2 FQGNSA. The CDR3 is 14 residues long. The CDR3 DNA reads TGTGCCAGCAGCTTAGCCTCTGGGGCCAACGTCCTGACTTTC. Its translation: CASSLASGANVLTF.

This clone showed up just once. The V gene is TRBV19, the J gene TRBJ1-3, with 9 nucleotides matching TRBD1. This CDR3 is 19 amino acids long. Germline V gene data show CDR1 as LNHDA and CDR2 as SQIVND (reference sequence). The V gene end was trimmed by 3 bases and the J gene end by 1 base; junction bases not matched to a gene: 13. The CDR3 region has the DNA TGTGCCAGTAGTATGGAGGGACAGGGAATGGTCGGGTCTGGAAACACCATATATTTT. This sequence encodes CASSMEGQGMVGSGNTIYF.

In this sample, this clone turned up a few times. The chain has TRBV7-8 and TRBJ2-1, with 8 bases lining up with TRBD2. The CDR3 sequence is 16 residues long. Germline V gives CDR1 SGHVS, CDR2 FQNEAQ. V lost 0 bases to trimming and J lost 4 bases; unmatched junction nucleotides: 5. CDR3 nucleotides: TGTGCCAGCAGCTTAGCCGGGGGGGCCGGGTACAATGAGCAGTTCTTC. It yields the protein CASSLAGGAGYNEQFF.

The chain couples TRBV5-1 to TRBJ1-1; no clear D gene. Germline values: CDR1 SGHRS, CDR2 YFSETQ. CDR3 length equals 16 residues. V lost 2 bases and J lost 0, with 14 bases in between. The CDR3 here is CASSLLQDPVNTEAFF. In nucleotides, the CDR3 is TGCGCCAGCAGCTTACTTCAGGATCCCGTGAACACTGAAGCTTTCTTT.

This chain joins TRBV5-1 and TRBJ2-2, with TRBD1 matching over 9 bases. This CDR3 spans 15 amino acids. Trimming removed 0 bases from V and 4 bases from J; junction bases left unmatched: 1. Per germline, CDR1 SGHRS and CDR2 YFSETQ. CDR3 in DNA: TGCGCCAGCAGCTTGGGGGACAGGGTCACCGGGGAGCTGTTTTTT. The encoded protein is CASSLGDRVTGELFF.

The chain employs TRBV7-9 and TRBJ1-5; D gene uncertain. CDR3 size: 13 residues. Germline assignment: CDR1 SEHNR and CDR2 FQNEAQ (reference sequence). V dropped 5 bases and J dropped 3 bases, with 8 bases sitting between them. DNA of the CDR3: TGTGCCAGCAGCATTGGGTTCAATCAGCCCCAGCATTTT. Its protein is CASSIGFNQPQHF.

The V and J genes are TRBV5-1 and TRBJ1-1; D is ambiguous. This CDR3 has 14 amino acids. The germline gives CDR1 SGHRS, CDR2 YFSETQ. Trimming stripped 3 bases from V and 2 bases from J, with 11 bases between. The DNA for the CDR3 is TGCGCCAGCAGCTCTGGGTCTTTTAACACTGAAGCTTTCTTT. As protein: CASSSGSFNTEAFF.

This chain links TRBV28 with TRBJ1-2; the match to TRBD1 covers 9 bases. The junction had 8 bases not matched to a gene; V was cut back by 7 bases and J by 2 bases. This CDR3 region has 15 residues. Germline CDR1 MDHEN, CDR2 SYDVKM. The CDR3 reads CASTAGQGKNYGYTF. The CDR3 nucleotides are TGTGCCAGCACCGCGGGACAGGGAAAAAACTATGGCTACACCTTC.

The chain links TRBV7-9 to TRBJ1-2; the match to TRBD1 covers 9 bases. The CDR3 spans 14 residues. The V segment lost 4 bases and the J segment 2 bases; nucleotides outside the gene matches: 2. The germline CDR1 and CDR2 sequences are SEHNR and FQNEAQ (reference sequence). CDR3 loop: CASSSTGGNYGYTF. The CDR3 nucleotides read TGTGCCAGCAGCTCGACAGGGGGGAACTATGGCTACACCTTC.

The chain links TRBV7-6 to TRBJ2-1; 8 positions agree with TRBD1. Germline V lookup: CDR1 SGHVS, CDR2 FNYEAQ. The CDR3 is 16 amino acids. Trimming cost V 1 base and J 3 bases; bases outside gene matches: 5. The chain's CDR3 is CASSLGSGGGYNEQFF. In DNA, the CDR3 is TGTGCCAGCAGCTTAGGGTCAGGGGGCGGCTACAATGAGCAGTTCTTC.

The chain employs TRBV9 and TRBJ1-1, with a tentative D call TRBD1 (6 bases). The CDR3 has 16 residues. V lost 4 bases and J lost 0, with 16 bases in between. Germline CDR1 SGDLS, CDR2 YYNGEE. The CDR3: CASSPAPTGLNTEAFF. The CDR3 coding sequence is TGTGCCAGCAGCCCGGCCCCGACAGGCTTGAACACTGAAGCTTTCTTT.

The chain is built from TRBV7-2 and TRBJ2-5; no firm D call. The length of the CDR3 is 15 residues. Trimming left V 0 bases short and J 2 bases short, with 10 bases between. Germline V gives CDR1 SGHTA, CDR2 FQGNSA. The CDR3 loop reads CASSLASSRQETQYF. In nucleotides, the CDR3 is TGTGCCAGCAGCTTAGCGTCTAGTCGTCAAGAGACCCAGTACTTC. The whole variable domain, remainder taken from reference TRBV7-2 and TRBJ2-5, is GAGVSQSPSNKVTEKGKDVELRCDPISGHTALYWYRQSLGQGLEFLIYFQGNSAPDKSGLPSDRFSAERTGGSVSTLTIQRTQQEDSAVYLCASSLASSRQETQYFGPGTRLLVL.

This clone appeared a single time. The chain uses TRBV7-8 and TRBJ2-2, with D perhaps TRBD1 (6 bases). CDR1 SGHVS and CDR2 FQNEAQ come from the germline V gene. V lost 1 base and J lost 3, with 12 bases in between. The CDR3 consists of 16 residues. DNA of the CDR3: TGTGCCAGCAGCTTAGTGGGGGCAGGGGACACCGGGGAGCTGTTTTTT. Amino acid sequence: CASSLVGAGDTGELFF.

This clone occurred a few times. The chain uses TRBV7-8 and TRBJ1-5; a possible D gene is TRBD1 (5 bases). Germline-derived CDR1 and CDR2 are SGHVS and FQNEAQ. V was shortened by 5 bases and J by 7 bases, with 15 bases between the two germline ends. The CDR3 is made up of 14 amino acids. CDR3 region: CASSPYGREQPQHF. CDR3 DNA: TGTGCCAGCAGCCCCTACGGCAGGGAACAGCCCCAGCATTTT.

The chain combines TRBV6-6 with TRBJ2-3; D is possibly TRBD2 (6 bases). Germline V gives CDR1 MNHNY, CDR2 SVGAGI (reference sequence). CDR3 length equals 13 residues. V was trimmed by 6 bases and J by 5 bases, leaving 12 bases between them. The CDR3 is CASRGGRGDTQYF. The CDR3 DNA follows: TGTGCCAGCAGGGGGGGACGGGGAGATACGCAGTATTTT.

The chain uses TRBV25-1 and TRBJ2-3; 8 nucleotides line up with TRBD2. The CDR3 contains 15 residues. Trimming cost V 3 bases and J 6 bases; bases outside gene matches: 8. Germline lookup yields CDR1 MGHDK and CDR2 SYGVNS. The CDR3 sequence: CASSEQSGRGDTQYF. CDR3 DNA sequence: TGTGCCAGCAGTGAGCAGTCCGGGAGGGGTGATACGCAGTATTTT.

The gene calls are TRBV27 and TRBJ2-1, with 14 positions matching TRBD2. V gave up 3 bases and J gave up 7 bases; unmatched junction bases: 8. The germline V gene has CDR1 MNHEY and CDR2 SMNVEV (reference sequence). The length of the CDR3 is 17 residues. CDR3 coding DNA: TGTGCCAGCAGTTTCAGACTAGCGGGAGGGCCAGGAAATGAGCAGTTCTTC. Amino acid sequence: CASSFRLAGGPGNEQFF.

The chain employs TRBV19 and TRBJ1-3; D is possibly TRBD1 (5 bases). V was cut by 3 bases and J by 0 bases, with 15 bases left in between. Germline-derived CDR1 and CDR2 are LNHDA and SQIVND (reference sequence). CDR3 length equals 17 residues. The chain's CDR3 is CASSMFSGPRSGNTIYF. The CDR3 region has the DNA TGTGCCAGTAGTATGTTCTCGGGACCTCGCTCTGGAAACACCATATATTTT.

This chain links TRBV5-6 with TRBJ1-2, with unresolved D. This CDR3 has 13 residues. Germline CDR1 is SGHDT and CDR2 is YYEEEE. Trimming removed 4 bases from V and 0 bases from J, with 7 bases in between. As DNA, the CDR3 is TGTGCCAGCAGCGGGGTAGCTAACTATGGCTACACCTTC. This gives the protein CASSGVANYGYTF.

The chain joins TRBV7-2 to TRBJ2-2, with 7 bases identical to TRBD1. This CDR3 spans 18 amino acids. CDR1 and CDR2 from the germline V gene are SGHTA and FQGNSA. Trimming removed 4 bases from V and 4 bases from J; junction bases left unmatched: 15. The DNA for the CDR3 is TGTGCCAGCAGCTCCCAAAGGCTTGGGACAGATTCCACCGGGGAGCTGTTTTTT. Translating it yields CASSSQRLGTDSTGELFF.

This chain connects TRBV11-2 to TRBJ2-1; 7 nucleotides align to TRBD1. Germline loops: CDR1 SGHAT, CDR2 FQNNGV. This CDR3 is 13 amino acids long. Germline trimming cut 5 bases from V and 7 bases from J; bases unmatched to any gene: 5. The CDR3 nucleotides read TGTGCCAGCAGCCTGGACAGGCGGAATGAGCAGTTCTTC. It specifies CASSLDRRNEQFF.

This clone was picked up a small number of times. This CDR3 reads CASSDWRDNEQFF. The CDR3 nucleotides read TGTGCCAGCAGTGATTGGAGGGACAATGAGCAGTTCTTC. This chain links TRBV6-4 with TRBJ2-1; possible D gene TRBD2, 6 bases. The V gene lost 3 bases and the J gene lost 5 bases, with 8 bases spanning the gap. CDR3 size: 13 residues. In germline, CDR1 is MRHNA, CDR2 SNTAGT.

This clone has more than one count but fewer than ten. The chain employs TRBV7-2 and TRBJ2-7; possible D gene TRBD1, 5 bases. Deletions cut 5 bases from V and 4 bases from J, with 12 bases between. Germline V gives CDR1 SGHTA, CDR2 FQGNSA. The CDR3 runs 13 residues. The CDR3 loop is CASSRRSGYEQYF. The CDR3 DNA reads TGTGCCAGCAGCCGACGCTCAGGGTACGAGCAGTACTTC.